This TCR beta chain was recovered during a study of PD-1 blockade in classical Hodgkin lymphoma. Overall study findings and caveats: Baseline diversity in complete responders resembled that of newly diagnosed patients.

Regarding this clone: Its target is unknown.

Here immunoSEQ multiplex PCR was the method, and the copy in TCRdb shows in-frame clones only, minus some. The table has some 13,000 clones, roughly 80% seen once. V dropped 7 bases and J dropped 1; count of bases not matched to a gene: 9. CDR1 is SGHTA and CDR2 is FQGNSA in the germline V gene. CDR3 size: 16 residues. Time point meaning: cycle 4 day 1 (C4D1), after less than 7 weeks of nivolumab. Every patient relapsed after autologous stem cell transplantation, and brentuximab vedotin exposure varied. The source was peripheral blood mononuclear cells (PBMCs), collected before the fourth cycle of nivolumab. This receptor was identified in a human donor with classical Hodgkin lymphoma. The chain couples TRBV7-2 to TRBJ2-2; 7 bases line up with TRBD2. CDR3 in amino acids: CASTRNGGMNTGELFF. CDR3 sequence (DNA): TGTGCCAGCACCCGAAACGGGGGGATGAACACCGGGGAGCTGTTTTTT.